This T cell receptor beta chain was captured by sequencing in a study of OX40 agonist ivuxolimab in advanced cancers. Overall study: Each dose-escalation patient presented with hepatocellular carcinoma, melanoma, renal cell or head and neck cancer.

Autoimmune disease history or systemic immunosuppression meant exclusion. Blood draws occurred at baseline, cycle 4 day 1, and cycle 7 day 1. Germline CDR1 is SGHNT and CDR2 is YYREEE (reference sequence). The CDR3 totals 15 residues. The junction had 4 bases not matched to a gene; V was cut back by 0 bases and J by 6 bases. This clone appeared many times. Antigen unknown. Whole-study findings and limits: Clonal expansion from baseline to week 6 occurred in both CD4+ and CD8+ T cells.

Sequencing used immunoSEQ multiplex PCR; TCRdb keeps in-frame clones, though not all of them. The sample yields around 55,000 clones, more than 75% seen once. Sequencing used CD4+ or CD8+ T cells sorted from blood, obtained in a trial of the OX40 agonist ivuxolimab. The chain combines TRBV5-4 with TRBJ2-2; 8 bases fit TRBD2. The receptor was derived from an adult with an advanced solid tumor such as melanoma, head and neck, liver or kidney cancer. The CDR3, as DNA: TGTGCCAGCAGCTTGGGGAGCGGGAGAGCCGGGGAGCTGTTTTTT. Translating gives CASSLGSGRAGELFF.